A selection of T cell receptor beta chains follows, all from one sample in a study of T-cell memory formation after mild COVID-19. TCRdb analysed the 5' RACE reads with MiXCR anew, one entry per CDR3 protein. In the table there are about 350,000 distinct CDR3 sequences, roughly 15% of which are singletons. Sequenced sample: PBMCs or a T cell subset sorted from them (not recorded which). These receptors originate from a man between 18 and 29 years old who had mild COVID-19 (a few samples of this study predate the infection). Cell type and time point are not known. The conserved cysteine and the conserved F or W are not part of the CDR3 here. Each record gives: J gene, clone size, CDR3 length, V gene, CDR3 protein. Size values are once, few and many counts, or a class for expanded clones, and some rows have none.

>TRBJ2-7|NA|11|TRBV29-1
SVEQPNSYEQY
>TRBJ1-2|few|14|TRBV28
ASRDSTGGISYGYT
>TRBJ2-7|many|11|TRBV11-2
ASSLGGNNEQY
>TRBJ2-1|many|15|TRBV7-2
ASSPTVTGGAYNEQF
>TRBJ2-1|few|13|TRBV11-2
ASSLGAGRYNEQF
>TRBJ2-6|few|14|TRBV15
ATSRDRISGANVLT
>TRBJ2-3|NA|11|TRBV6-2/TRBV6-3
ASMGGVGDTQY
>TRBJ2-7|many|13|TRBV19
ASANVGTDYYEQY
>TRBJ2-1|NA|13|TRBV10-1
ASSEGPTPYNEQF
>TRBJ1-6|NA|13|TRBV5-4
ASSQSRGRRSPLH
>TRBJ2-1|NA|13|TRBV19
ASRQLAGGNNEQF
>TRBJ2-1|NA|10|TRBV5-1
ASSFEPSEQF
>TRBJ1-5|NA|10|TRBV12-3/TRBV12-4
ASRVSNQPQH
>TRBJ1-5|NA|15|TRBV7-9
ASTPSTATGSNQPQH
>TRBJ2-1|few|13|TRBV5-1
ASSIRGESYNEQF
>TRBJ1-6|many|13|TRBV6-5
ASSYSALAGSPLH